This T cell receptor beta chain stems from a study of Graves' ophthalmopathy and Graves' hyperthyroidism. RNA transcripts were the source from which TCR beta CDR3 regions were amplified. Second-round multiplex PCR followed a first-round RT-PCR using HTBI primers. Each CDR3 protein gets one entry after TCRdb re-called the multiplex PCR reads with MiXCR. The sample shows about 400,000 distinct CDR3 sequences, under 25% of them seen only once. Trimming left V 0 bases short and J 5 bases short, with 11 bases between. This CDR3 region has 14 residues. Germline V gene lookup returns CDR1 MNHEY and CDR2 SVGAGI.

Material: peripheral blood. The TCR was taken from a woman aged 18-29 years with stable Graves' hyperthyroidism. The gene calls are TRBV6-5 and TRBJ2-7; the D gene is possibly TRBD1 (7 bases). CDR3 DNA: TGTGCCAGCAGTTACTCCAGGGGGGATCACGAGCAGTACTTC. Protein sequence: CASSYSRGDHEQYF.